What follows describes a single TCR beta chain. The target of this receptor is not known. Base qualities were left out, and no much larger clone turns up one base away. TCR beta CDR3 regions were amplified from RNA transcripts. A first-round RT-PCR of the TCR CDR3 used the HTBI primer set with the Qiagen OneStep RT-PCR kit. The libraries were constructed in a second round of multiplex PCR and then size-selected and purified. Libraries were sequenced paired-end with 100 bp reads on an Illumina HiSeq2000. The authors' analysis ran thus. Raw data were processed with SOAPnuke, discarding reads with adapters, uncalled bases, mean Phred below 15, or no exact constant-primer or identifier match. COPE v1.2.5 was used to merge high-quality paired reads, and clonotypes were defined as unique nucleotide sequences. MiTCR v1.1 was used to align clonotypes to the IMGT TRBV, TRBD and TRBJ reference segments. The analysis was restricted to V-J combinations with a frequency above 0.0001, which together covered just over 99% of the repertoires. The TCS score was defined as F50 (clonal expansion) divided by E x V (chaos), with BLOSUM62-based TCRdist calculated between CDR3 peptides within each V-J. Welch's t-statistics and random forest reduced around 550 V-J features to 13, which were used in a naive Bayes classifier (R e1071). The public reads were reprocessed in TCRdb via fastp at Q25 and MiXCR, keeping in-frame beta chains. Entries are consolidated by CDR3 protein sequence, retaining the most common genes and DNA. Here the V and J calls rest on TCRdb's processing, not on the authors' analysis. The sample has 350,000 to 450,000 distinct CDR3 sequences on record, about 15% of them singletons. The ten largest clonotypes hold roughly 11% of the sample.

Stable Graves' hyperthyroidism was defined as no progression to ophthalmopathy during 18 months of follow-up. The hyperthyroidism patients were between 18 and 65 years old and newly diagnosed, with a disease duration of less than 2 months. Exclusion was applied to patients with uncontrolled infections, other autoimmune diseases, pregnancy or lactation. Diagnoses were established on the basis of clinical symptoms, serum thyroxine and TRAb, thyroid ultrasound, and orbital computed tomography. Ficoll-Paque density gradient centrifugation was used to isolate PBMCs from around 9.1 ml of fresh peripheral blood. Total RNA was extracted using Trizol reagent, and RNA quality was assessed on an Agilent 2100 Bioanalyzer. CDR1 and CDR2, looked up from the germline V gene (reference sequence), are LNHDA and SQIVND. From cysteine to phenylalanine, the CDR3 is 15 amino acids long. The entry retains the CDR3 DNA only, 45 bases that are in frame from base 1. V is cut by 6 bases and J by 2 bases, and the space between the germline ends is 15 bases.

This record belongs to a study of T cells in Graves' hyperthyroidism and ophthalmopathy (dated by TCRdb to between 2018 and 2020). Describing the broader study: Peripheral blood was sampled at the time of initial diagnosis, prior to any treatment. The roughly 91 discovery patients were randomly divided into training and test sets at a 7:3 ratio. An independent validation cohort of around 19 hyperthyroidism patients and approximately 15 patients who later progressed to ophthalmopathy tested prospective prediction of ophthalmopathy. The study also compared thyroid tissue and blood T-cell repertoires from about six Graves' hyperthyroidism patients. To identify TCR V-J signatures that set the groups apart, the researchers used a discovery cohort of 100 patients, made up of around 42 with Graves' ophthalmopathy and 57 with stable Graves' hyperthyroidism. The paper describes TCR Vbeta CDR3 sequencing of roughly 130 peripheral blood samples, made up of approximately 40 ophthalmopathy patients, around 78 hyperthyroidism patients and about 17 progressor patients. Once sampling was done, hyperthyroidism patients were given methimazole at a starting dose of 30 mg daily, whereas ophthalmopathy patients were given high-dose intravenous methylprednisolone. The investigation overall reported the following: In cross-validation, a model built on a 13 V-J signature told ophthalmopathy apart from stable hyperthyroidism with just under 90% sensitivity and around 84% specificity, and in testing the same model reached 80%/75%. Most expanded thyroid clonotypes (frequency above 0.001) were also detected in blood, suggesting blood repertoires may reflect thyroid immune responses. In validation, the model predicted progression to ophthalmopathy a median of roughly six months before onset, with approximately 68% sensitivity and roughly 77% specificity. No statistical method was used to set the sample size in advance, and investigators knew the group allocation.

Sequencing input: blood. The TCR was taken from a woman aged 55-75 years with Graves' hyperthyroidism. The chain couples TRBV19 to TRBJ2-3; 5 matching bases give a weak D call of TRBD1. The encoded CDR3 is CASSPPDTHTDTQYF. The DNA sequence follows: TGTGCCAGTAGCCCACCGGACACCCACACAGATACGCAGTATTTT. The CDR3 plus the reference TRBV19 and TRBJ2-3 genes for the other parts give the full variable domain: DGGITQSPKYLFRKEGQNVTLSCEQNLNHDAMYWYRQDPGQGLRLIYYSQIVNDFQKGDIAEGYSVSREKKESFPLTVTSAQKNPTAFYLCASSPPDTHTDTQYFGPGTRLTVL.